This is a list of T cell receptor beta chains from one sample in a study of shared T cell receptors in the human thymus. The method was immunoSEQ multiplex PCR; TCRdb's version includes in-frame clones alone and lacks a portion of them. The repertoire holds over 450,000 clones, with roughly 74% as singletons. These same data were also listed under a study on human thymus T cells.

Sequenced input: thymocytes. All receptors come from a boy in the first two years of life with a congenital heart defect. The CDR3 runs from the conserved cysteine through the conserved F or W. Each record gives: V gene, clone size, CDR3 protein. The size of a clone is reported for some rows only, either as once, few or many, or as a class for expanded clones.

V: TRBV29-1; size: few; CDR3: CSVEDKGGQRNTEAFF
V: TRBV2; size: NA; CDR3: CASRGTEYYGYTF
V: TRBV11-1; size: few; CDR3: CASSCGQAGNEQYF
V: TRBV2; size: NA; CDR3: CASSLPTSGISTDTQYF
V: TRBV7-2; size: NA; CDR3: CASSPRRRAEQYF
V: TRBV18; size: once; CDR3: CASSPPGQLKETQYF
V: TRBV7-3; size: NA; CDR3: CASSLNPIRENTEAFF
V: TRBV6-1; size: NA; CDR3: CASSAKLAGVNYEQYF
V: TRBV7-9; size: NA; CDR3: CASSPRTSGRYEQFF
V: TRBV30; size: few; CDR3: CAWKGRTTAKYGYTF
V: TRBV13; size: NA; CDR3: CASSLDNQETQYF
V: TRBV9; size: NA; CDR3: CASLSGRSTGELFF
V: TRBV5-5; size: NA; CDR3: CASSPLNAPGQPNTEAFF
V: TRBV28; size: NA; CDR3: CASSGLAQPNEQFF
V: TRBV5-4; size: few; CDR3: CASSPVRGRSPSYNEQFF
V: TRBV6-5; size: NA; CDR3: CASSYTASGMEGQYF
V: TRBV7-9; size: NA; CDR3: CASSLEGSGRPTTDTQYF
V: TRBV7-2; size: NA; CDR3: CASSLAGTSGRREQFF
V: TRBV9; size: few; CDR3: CASSVGGQGGWRSYEQYF
V: TRBV9; size: NA; CDR3: CASSGTGRTDTQYF
V: TRBV5-6; size: NA; CDR3: CASSTRTGRVRVLNYGYTF
V: TRBV25-1; size: NA; CDR3: CASGLGLAGEQFF
V: TRBV13; size: NA; CDR3: CASSAASRGMNTEAFF
V: TRBV27; size: NA; CDR3: CASSQDGTSGYEQYF
V: TRBV6-5; size: NA; CDR3: CASSFGPGHEKLFF
V: TRBV5-1; size: few; CDR3: CASSLGLAGGREQYF
V: TRBV6-5; size: few; CDR3: CASSYSAGAYNEQFF
V: TRBV6-5; size: NA; CDR3: CASKPKRAPYGYTF
V: TRBV2; size: NA; CDR3: CASSHRLGTGESYEQYF
V: TRBV5-6; size: NA; CDR3: CASSYSPDILAEKNIQYF
V: TRBV5-3; size: NA; CDR3: CARSQPGTSGQTTRDEQYF